A single sample is the source of the 20 T cell receptor beta chains below, sequenced in a study of identifying expanded T cells in peripheral blood. Data came from immunoSEQ multiplex PCR; TCRdb stores just in-frame clones and leaves some out. The data contain over 70,000 clones, around nine tenths of them singletons. Sequencing input: blood. The receptors stem from a person aged 18 to 75 in good health.

This chain joins TRBV18 and TRBJ2-3, with D perhaps matching TRBD2 (6 bases). Germline V gene data show CDR1 as KGHSH and CDR2 as LQKENI. CDR3 length: 14 amino acids. V was clipped by 6 bases and J by 4 bases, with 14 bases between them. Here the CDR3 reads CASSTSSGADTQYF. The CDR3 DNA reads as TGTGCCAGCTCCACCAGTTCGGGAGCAGATACGCAGTATTTT.

The rearrangement uses TRBV5-5 and TRBJ2-2, with D tentatively TRBD2 (5 bases). Trimming shortened V by 0 bases and J by 4 bases, and 16 bases separated the two germline ends. CDR1 and CDR2 (germline): SGHKS, YYEKEE (reference sequence). CDR3 size: 17 residues. The CDR3, as DNA: TGTGCCAGCAGCTTGGCACCGGGGAGAGTGAGCACCGGGGAGCTGTTTTTT. Encoded protein: CASSLAPGRVSTGELFF. The full variable domain, with the rest looked up from reference TRBV5-5 and TRBJ2-2, is DAGVTQSPTHLIKTRGQQVTLRCSPISGHKSVSWYQQVLGQGPQFIFQYYEKEERGRGNFPDRFSARQFPNYSSELNVNALLLGDSALYLCASSLAPGRVSTGELFFGEGSRLTVL.

The chain is built from TRBV4-1 and TRBJ1-3, with TRBD1 identical over 7 bases. From germline, CDR1 is MGHRA and CDR2 YSYEKL. Germline trimming cut 4 bases from V and 0 bases from J; bases unmatched to any gene: 12. The CDR3 consists of 18 residues. CDR3 region: CASSRDSIFLSSGNTIYF. CDR3 bases: TGCGCCAGCAGCCGGGACAGTATATTCCTCAGCTCTGGAAACACCATATATTTT.

The gene calls are TRBV5-1 and TRBJ2-3, with D perhaps given as TRBD1 or TRBD2 (6 bases each). V was trimmed by 8 bases and J by 9 bases, leaving 7 bases between them. Germline CDR1 and CDR2: SGHRS and YFSETQ. The CDR3 runs to 9 residues. CDR3 nucleotide sequence: TGCGCCAGAGGGGGGACGCAGTATTTT. Its translation: CARGGTQYF.

V and J are TRBV27 and TRBJ1-5, with 9 positions matching TRBD1. The CDR3 loop spans 14 amino acids. The J segment lost 5 bases and the V segment lost 7 bases, leaving 6 bases of the junction unmatched. Germline CDR1 is MNHEY and CDR2 is SMNVEV (reference sequence). The CDR3: CASKGQGFHQPQHF. In DNA, the CDR3 is TGTGCCAGCAAAGGACAGGGGTTCCATCAGCCCCAGCATTTT.

The rearrangement uses TRBV5-6 and TRBJ2-7; possibly TRBD1 for D (6 bases). Trimming pared 2 bases from V and 2 bases from J, leaving 17 bases between. Per the germline V gene, CDR1 is SGHDT and CDR2 is YYEEEE. CDR3 length: 16 residues. The CDR3 loop is CASSFNQGSLTYEQYF. CDR3 bases: TGTGCCAGCAGCTTCAACCAGGGGTCGTTAACCTACGAGCAGTACTTC.

This chain links TRBV19 with TRBJ1-2; D is uncertain. Germline CDR1 is LNHDA and CDR2 is SQIVND (reference sequence). V lost 2 bases, J lost 4 bases, and 14 bases lay in between. This CDR3 has 15 amino acids. The CDR3 loop is CASSIFGSAGYGYTF. CDR3 nucleotide sequence: TGTGCCAGTAGTATATTCGGGTCAGCTGGCTATGGCTACACCTTC.

A remark on this clone: An end of the junction does not agree with germline; a read error may underlie this. The gene calls are TRBV29-1 and TRBJ2-4, with D hard to call. This CDR3 spans 14 amino acids. Germline CDR1 SQVTM, CDR2 ANQGSEA. The CDR3: CSVEDLLAKNIQYF. The CDR3 nucleotides read TGCAGCGTCGAAGATCTTCTAGCCAAAAACATTCAGTACTTC.

The chain joins TRBV6-1 to TRBJ2-3; 8 positions match TRBD2. Trimming took 4 bases from V and 4 from J; bases not matched to a gene: 10. The germline V gene encodes CDR1 MNHNS and CDR2 SASEGT. The CDR3 has 16 residues. The CDR3 here is CASSAKQRGLADTQYF. The CDR3 coding sequence is TGTGCCAGCAGTGCTAAACAGCGGGGGTTAGCAGATACGCAGTATTTT.

V usage is TRBV6-6 and J usage is TRBJ1-1, with D uncertain. The CDR3 spans 14 residues. CDR1 is MNHNY and CDR2 is SVGAGI in the germline V gene (reference sequence). Trimming cost V 7 bases and J 0 bases, with 12 bases left between them. The CDR3 protein is CASKERAMNTEAFF. The CDR3 DNA reads as TGTGCCAGCAAGGAGCGTGCCATGAACACTGAAGCTTTCTTT.

The genes are TRBV9 and TRBJ2-3; D gene ambiguous. CDR3 length: 14 amino acids. The V end lost 4 bases, the J end lost 7 bases, and 16 bases lay between the germline ends. CDR1 and CDR2 from the germline V gene are SGDLS and YYNGEE. CDR3 DNA sequence: TGTGCCAGCAGCCCTATCTCGACTTCAAATACGCAGTATTTT. This sequence encodes CASSPISTSNTQYF.

This clone appeared a single time. V and J are TRBV7-2 and TRBJ1-2; 9 nucleotides align to TRBD1. The CDR3 runs to 18 residues. The V segment lost 4 bases and the J segment 2 bases; nucleotides outside the gene matches: 14. CDR1 SGHTA and CDR2 FQGNSA come from the germline V gene. CDR3 DNA: TGTGCCAGCAGCTCAGCCCGGGACAGGGTTCGACCCAACTATGGCTACACCTTC. This sequence encodes CASSSARDRVRPNYGYTF.

The chain joins TRBV29-1 to TRBJ2-1, with D perhaps matching TRBD1 (6 bases). The CDR3 loop spans 14 amino acids. V lost 3 bases and J lost 7, with 16 bases in between. Looked up from germline, CDR1 is SQVTM and CDR2 is ANQGSEA. The DNA for the CDR3 is TGCAGCGTTGACCCGACAGGTACTTCTAATGAGCAGTTCTTC. It specifies CSVDPTGTSNEQFF.

The rearrangement joins TRBV28 to TRBJ1-4, with a tentative D call TRBD1 (5 bases). From germline, CDR1 is MDHEN and CDR2 SYDVKM. The ends were cut back, 10 bases at V and 6 bases at J, with 12 bases in the middle. This CDR3 has 12 amino acids. The CDR3 DNA is TGTGCCACCCAGGGCTCGGATGAAAAACTGTTTTTT. It encodes CATQGSDEKLFF. The full variable domain, its missing parts supplied by reference TRBV28 and TRBJ1-4, is DVKVTQSSRYLVKRTGEKVFLECVQDMDHENMFWYRQDPGLGLRLIYFSYDVKMKEKGDIPEGYSVSREKKERFSLILESASTNQTSMYLCATQGSDEKLFFGSGTQLSVL.

This sequence joins TRBV7-9 and TRBJ2-3; TRBD2 aligns across 8 bases. J lost 0 bases, V lost 4 bases, and 15 bases had no gene match. Germline CDR1 is SEHNR and CDR2 is FQNEAQ (reference sequence). The CDR3 extends over 19 amino acids. The CDR3 loop reads CASSSRIAGGGRSTDTQYF. In nucleotides, the CDR3 is TGTGCCAGCAGCTCGCGAATCGCGGGAGGCGGCAGAAGCACAGATACGCAGTATTTT.

The V and J genes are TRBV7-2 and TRBJ1-1; unclear D gene. Germline CDR1 is SGHTA and CDR2 is FQGNSA. CDR3 size: 13 residues. The germline V and J ends were trimmed by 5 bases and 0 bases, with 7 bases remaining between them. CDR3 region: CASSLHLNTEAFF. The CDR3, as DNA: TGTGCCAGCAGCCTACACCTGAACACTGAAGCTTTCTTT.

The chain combines TRBV18 with TRBJ1-2; TRBD1 is a possible D gene (6 bases). The germline V gene has CDR1 KGHSH and CDR2 LQKENI. The CDR3 loop spans 18 amino acids. V lost 3 bases and J lost 5, with 25 bases in between. The CDR3 region is CASSPSLTGGGPSYGYTF. The CDR3 DNA sequence: TGTGCCAGCTCACCTTCTTTGACAGGCGGGGGGCCAAGTTATGGCTACACCTTC.

The CDR3 DNA follows: TGTGCCAGCAGCTTGATTGGACTAGAACTCAATGAGCAGTTCTTC. It yields the protein CASSLIGLELNEQFF. The rearrangement joins TRBV5-6 to TRBJ2-1; 7 nucleotides line up with TRBD2. This CDR3 has 15 residues. The V gene end was trimmed by 1 base and the J gene end by 6 bases; junction bases not matched to a gene: 7. Germline CDR1 and CDR2: SGHDT and YYEEEE.

The chain couples TRBV6-1 to TRBJ2-5, with 9 bases aligning to TRBD2. The junction had 7 bases not matched to a gene; V was cut back by 7 bases and J by 4 bases. The CDR3 sequence is 14 residues long. CDR1 and CDR2 from the germline V gene are MNHNS and SASEGT. CDR3 sequence (DNA): TGTGCCAGCAAGCGGGAGGAGTCCGCAGAGACCCAGTACTTC. Its protein product is CASKREESAETQYF.

The rearrangement joins TRBV11-2 to TRBJ1-5; D gene unclear. Germline assignment: CDR1 SGHAT and CDR2 FQNNGV. The CDR3 consists of 15 residues. Trimming stripped 0 bases from V and 4 bases from J, with 10 bases between. The CDR3 DNA reads TGTGCCAGCAGCTTAGATCTGTCGGAAAATCAGCCCCAGCATTTT. Amino acid sequence: CASSLDLSENQPQHF.